Below are 15 T cell receptor beta chains sequenced from a single sample in a study of shared clonotypes between healthy human individuals. The repertoire was sequenced with immunoSEQ multiplex PCR; TCRdb's copy has only in-frame clones and lacks some. The repertoire holds some 2,100,000 clones, with approximately 94% as singletons. Input material: naive CD4+ T cells sorted from blood. Indicated subset: CD45RA+ positively selected. The receptors come from a man younger than 30 in good health.

The count of this clone is one. The chain recombines TRBV4-3 with TRBJ2-4; no definite D call. CDR1 LGHNA and CDR2 YSLEER come from the germline V gene. Trimming took 0 bases from V and 0 from J, leaving 12 bases between them. This CDR3 is built from 17 residues. CDR3 amino acids: CASSQDSTFSAKNIQYF. Here the CDR3 DNA reads TGCGCCAGCAGCCAAGATAGCACTTTCTCAGCCAAAAACATTCAGTACTTC.

V gene TRBV27 combines with J gene TRBJ2-7; perhaps TRBD2 as D (6 bases). V was trimmed by 1 base and J by 3 bases, leaving 13 bases between them. CDR1 is MNHEY and CDR2 is SMNVEV in the germline V gene (reference sequence). The CDR3 covers 15 residues. CDR3 bases: TGTGCCAGCAGTTTATGGGGGAGGAGCCGCTACGAGCAGTACTTC. Encoded protein: CASSLWGRSRYEQYF.

The CDR3, as DNA: TGTGCCAGCAGCGACAGGGGGGTATTTGGCTACACCTTC. The encoded protein is CASSDRGVFGYTF. The genes are TRBV5-8 and TRBJ1-2; TRBD1 matches at 9 bases. Trimming removed 4 bases from V and 7 bases from J; junction bases left unmatched: 5. This CDR3 is built from 13 residues. Germline CDR1 is SGHTS and CDR2 is YDEGEE.

This chain joins TRBV25-1 and TRBJ1-1; D is possibly TRBD1 (6 bases). V was cut by 1 base and J by 0 bases, with 15 bases left in between. Germline V lookup: CDR1 MGHDK, CDR2 SYGVNS. This CDR3 is 17 amino acids long. As DNA, the CDR3 is TGTGCCAGCAGTGAATCGACGGGGGGCACGGTGAACACTGAAGCTTTCTTT. It translates to CASSESTGGTVNTEAFF.

As concerns this clone: Other DNA sequences in the same sample also yield this CDR3. V usage is TRBV9 and J usage is TRBJ2-2, with 7 bases lining up with TRBD2. This CDR3 region has 16 residues. V lost 0 bases and J lost 0; bases outside the gene matches: 2. Germline-derived CDR1 and CDR2 are SGDLS and YYNGEE. The CDR3 loop reads CASSVGSGANTGELFF. DNA for the CDR3: TGTGCCAGCAGCGTAGGGAGCGGGGCGAACACCGGGGAGCTGTTTTTT.

The chain uses TRBV4-2 and TRBJ2-3, with D perhaps TRBD1 or TRBD2 (5 bases each). CDR3 length: 16 amino acids. The germline V gene has CDR1 LGHNA and CDR2 YNFKEQ. V shed 0 bases and J shed 4 bases, with 14 bases lying between them. CDR3 protein: CASSQERGRGADTQYF. CDR3 DNA: TGTGCCAGCAGCCAAGAAAGAGGGCGAGGGGCAGATACGCAGTATTTT.

This sequence joins TRBV7-8 and TRBJ2-5, with TRBD2 matching 8 bases. The CDR3 consists of 16 residues. Germline V gene lookup returns CDR1 SGHVS and CDR2 FQNEAQ. Trimming took 3 bases from V and 4 from J; bases not matched to a gene: 10. The CDR3 DNA reads TGTGCCAGCAGCTTGGTAACTAGCGGAGGGGTAGAGACCCAGTACTTC. This encodes CASSLVTSGGVETQYF.

V is TRBV6-1 and J is TRBJ1-5; D is uncertain. The germline gives CDR1 MNHNS, CDR2 SASEGT. CDR3 length: 14 amino acids. Deletions cut 6 bases from V and 3 bases from J, with 12 bases between. The CDR3 region is CASRDGSFNQPQHF. The CDR3 nucleotides read TGTGCCAGCAGGGACGGCTCTTTCAATCAGCCCCAGCATTTT.

The chain is built from TRBV11-1 and TRBJ2-3, with TRBD1 as a possible D gene (5 bases). CDR3 length: 15 residues. The germline V gene encodes CDR1 SGHAT and CDR2 FQDESV (reference sequence). Trimming left V 1 base short and J 3 bases short, with 11 bases between. This chain's CDR3 is CASSLGAGRTDTQYF. DNA for the CDR3: TGTGCCAGCAGCTTAGGGGCAGGGCGGACAGATACGCAGTATTTT.

V is TRBV5-1 and J is TRBJ1-2, with 10 nucleotides matching TRBD1. From germline, CDR1 is SGHRS and CDR2 YFSETQ. V dropped 4 bases and J dropped 12; count of bases not matched to a gene: 12. The CDR3 contains 14 residues. This chain's CDR3 is CASSQQPGQGSDTF. In DNA form, the CDR3 reads TGCGCCAGCAGCCAACAACCGGGACAGGGGTCCGACACCTTC.

Concerning this clone itself: Other DNA sequences in the same sample also yield this CDR3. The V and J genes are TRBV2 and TRBJ2-2, with 9 bases lining up with TRBD1. The CDR3 loop spans 13 amino acids. In germline, CDR1 is SNHLY, CDR2 FYNNEI. V dropped 8 bases and J dropped 5; count of bases not matched to a gene: 3. Written as DNA, the CDR3 is TGTGCCAGCCGACAGGGGGGGACCGGGGAGCTGTTTTTT. Residues: CASRQGGTGELFF.

The chain carries TRBV30 and TRBJ1-6, with D possibly being TRBD1 (6 bases). Trimming shortened V by 0 bases and J by 8 bases, and 11 bases separated the two germline ends. The CDR3 length is 14 residues. Germline V gives CDR1 GTSNPN, CDR2 SVGIG (reference sequence). DNA of the CDR3: TGTGCCTGGAGTGTCAGGGGCACGGATTCACCCCTCCACTTT. This gives the protein CAWSVRGTDSPLHF. Complete variable domain (other parts from reference TRBV30 and TRBJ1-6): SQTIHQWPATLVQPVGSPLSLECTVEGTSNPNLYWYRQAAGRGLQLLFYSVGIGQISSEVPQNLSASRPQDRQFILSSKKLLLSDSGFYLCAWSVRGTDSPLHFGNGTRLTVT.

V is TRBV6-5 and J is TRBJ2-1; 7 bases fit TRBD1. V lost 4 bases and J lost 11; bases outside the gene matches: 5. This CDR3 spans 12 amino acids. Per germline, CDR1 MNHEY and CDR2 SVGAGI. CDR3 loop: CASSFVQGQQFF. For the CDR3, the DNA is TGTGCCAGCAGTTTTGTACAGGGGCAGCAGTTCTTC.

CDR3 residues: CASRIDRGNLYEQYF. CDR3 sequence (DNA): TGTGCCAGCAGAATAGACAGGGGGAACCTTTATGAACAGTACTTC. V is TRBV27 and J is TRBJ2-7; 9 bases align to TRBD1. V was clipped by 6 bases and J by 10 bases; unmatched bases: 16. CDR3 length equals 15 residues. The germline V gene has CDR1 MNHEY and CDR2 SMNVEV (reference sequence).

Concerning this clone itself: The junction and the germline gene differ at one end; a read error may be behind it. This chain uses TRBV7-7 with TRBJ2-2; TRBD2 matches 8 bases. Looked up from germline, CDR1 is SSHAT and CDR2 is FNYEAQ (reference sequence). The length of the CDR3 is 16 residues. The CDR3 nucleotides read TGTGCTAGCACCCCCCTGGGACTAGCGAACACCGGGGAGCTGTTTTTT. Translating it yields CASTPLGLANTGELFF.